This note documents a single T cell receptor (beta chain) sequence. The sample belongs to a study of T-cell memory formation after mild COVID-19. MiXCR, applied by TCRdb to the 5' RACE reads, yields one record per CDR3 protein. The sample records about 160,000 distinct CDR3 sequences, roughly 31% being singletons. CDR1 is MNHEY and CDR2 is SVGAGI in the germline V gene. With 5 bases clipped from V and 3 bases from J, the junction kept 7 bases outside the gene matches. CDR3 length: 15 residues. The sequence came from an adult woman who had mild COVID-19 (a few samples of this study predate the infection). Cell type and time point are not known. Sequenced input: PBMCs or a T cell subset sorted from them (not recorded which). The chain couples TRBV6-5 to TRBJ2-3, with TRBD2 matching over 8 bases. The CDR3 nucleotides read TGTGCCAGCAGTCCCAACGGGGGGGTAACAGATACGCAGTATTTT. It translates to CASSPNGGVTDTQYF.